Below, 3 T cell receptor beta chains from the same sample are listed, as sequenced in a study of cytomegalovirus exposure and HLA in healthy donors (dated by TCRdb to about 2017). Library prep was done by the immunoSEQ multiplex PCR assay. The multiplex PCR relied on a mix of 60 forward primers for TCR Vbeta segments and 13 reverse primers for TCR Jbeta segments. TCRdb stores this immuneACCESS table with in-frame sequences only. Part of the clones is absent; in the studies checked, under half of the shortfall reflects unresolved V genes, and no reason is known for the rest. This sample has 150,000 or so clones in its table, and over 70% of those were observed once. The biggest ten clones account for 1% to 1.5% of the sample. Sequencing used PBMCs. The receptors stem from a man between 45 and 60 years old in good health and CMV-seropositive.

V is TRBV29-1 and J is TRBJ2-5; D remains unclear. The V and J ends lost 5 bases and 3 bases respectively, with 10 bases between them. Germline loops: CDR1 SQVTM, CDR2 ANQGSEA. The CDR3 is made up of 12 amino acids. CDR3 amino acids: CSVLTDKETQYF. In DNA form, the CDR3 reads TGCAGCGTTTTAACAGATAAAGAGACCCAGTACTTC.

V gene TRBV6-6 combines with J gene TRBJ1-2; 8 nucleotides match TRBD1. CDR1 is MNHNY and CDR2 is SVGAGI in the germline V gene (reference sequence). Losses at the gene ends were 7 bases for V and 0 bases for J; bases not matched to a gene: 4. The CDR3 has 14 residues. The CDR3 DNA follows: TGTGCCAGCAAACTACAGGGGGCTAACTATGGCTACACCTTC. Translation: CASKLQGANYGYTF.

The table lists this clone with a count of one. The chain carries TRBV19 and TRBJ1-6; 12 nucleotides match TRBD1. This CDR3 spans 15 amino acids. V lost 7 bases and J lost 14; bases outside the gene matches: 12. In germline, CDR1 is LNHDA, CDR2 SQIVND (reference sequence). CDR3 coding DNA: TGTGCCAGTACCCCTTCGGGGACAGGGGGCCGAACCCTCCACTTT. Its protein is CASTPSGTGGRTLHF.